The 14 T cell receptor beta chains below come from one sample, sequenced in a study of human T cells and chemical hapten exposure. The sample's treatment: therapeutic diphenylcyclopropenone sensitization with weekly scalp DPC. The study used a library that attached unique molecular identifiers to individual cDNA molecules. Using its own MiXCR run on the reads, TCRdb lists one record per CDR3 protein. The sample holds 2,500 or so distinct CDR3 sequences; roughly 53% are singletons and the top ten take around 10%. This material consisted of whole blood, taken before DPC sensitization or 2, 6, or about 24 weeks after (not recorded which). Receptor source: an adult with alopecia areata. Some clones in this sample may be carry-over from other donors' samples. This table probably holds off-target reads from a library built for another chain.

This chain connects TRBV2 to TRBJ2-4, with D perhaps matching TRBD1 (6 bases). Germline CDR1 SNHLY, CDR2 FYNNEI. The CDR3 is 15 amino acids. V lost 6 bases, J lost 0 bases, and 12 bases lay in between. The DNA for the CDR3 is TGTGCCAGCAGGGACAGCACGTTAGCCAAAAACATTCAGTACTTC. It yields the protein CASRDSTLAKNIQYF.

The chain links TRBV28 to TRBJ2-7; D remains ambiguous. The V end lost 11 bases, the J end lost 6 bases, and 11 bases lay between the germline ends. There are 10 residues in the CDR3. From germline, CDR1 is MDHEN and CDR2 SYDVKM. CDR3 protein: CASGPGEQYF. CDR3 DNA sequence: TGTGCCTCCGGGCCGGGCGAGCAGTACTTC. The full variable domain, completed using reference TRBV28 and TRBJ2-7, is DVKVTQSSRYLVKRTGEKVFLECVQDMDHENMFWYRQDPGLGLRLIYFSYDVKMKEKGDIPEGYSVSREKKERFSLILESASTNQTSMYLCASGPGEQYFGPGTRLTVT.

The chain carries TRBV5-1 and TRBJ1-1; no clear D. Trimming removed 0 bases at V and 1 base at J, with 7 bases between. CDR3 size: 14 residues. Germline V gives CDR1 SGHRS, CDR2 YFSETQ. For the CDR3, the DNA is TGCGCCAGCAGCTTGGACAGCCGGAACACTGAAGCTTTCTTT. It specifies CASSLDSRNTEAFF.

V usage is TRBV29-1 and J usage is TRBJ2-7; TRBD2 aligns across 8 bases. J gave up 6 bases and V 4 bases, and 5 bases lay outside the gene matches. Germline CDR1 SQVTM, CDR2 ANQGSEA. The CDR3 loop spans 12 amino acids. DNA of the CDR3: TGCAGCGTTGCTCCGGGACTAGGCGAGCAGTACTTC. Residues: CSVAPGLGEQYF.

The CDR3 DNA follows: TGTGCCAGCAGCCCTCCGGCCGGGACTAGCGGGGCAACCTACGAGCAGTACTTC. This encodes CASSPPAGTSGATYEQYF. The V and J genes are TRBV11-1 and TRBJ2-7; 13 bases line up with TRBD2. CDR1 is SGHAT and CDR2 is FQDESV in the germline V gene (reference sequence). V dropped 5 bases and J dropped 2; count of bases not matched to a gene: 12. This CDR3 has 18 amino acids.

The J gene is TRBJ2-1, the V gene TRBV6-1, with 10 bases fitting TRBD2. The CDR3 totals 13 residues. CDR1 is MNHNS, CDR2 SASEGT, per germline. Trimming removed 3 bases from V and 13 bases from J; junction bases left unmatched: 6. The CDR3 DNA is TGTGCCAGCAGTGATTCGCTAGCGGGGGTTCAGTTCTTC. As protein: CASSDSLAGVQFF.

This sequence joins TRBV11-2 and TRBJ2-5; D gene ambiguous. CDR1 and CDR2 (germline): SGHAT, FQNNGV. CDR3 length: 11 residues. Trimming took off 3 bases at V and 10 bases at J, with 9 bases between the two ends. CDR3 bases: TGTGCCAGCAGCTTTGGTCTCGTCCAGTACTTC. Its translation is CASSFGLVQYF.

The CDR3 loop is CASSREQAYNEQFF. The CDR3 nucleotides are TGTGCCAGCAGCCGGGAGCAGGCTTACAATGAGCAGTTCTTC. The chain couples TRBV4-2 to TRBJ2-1; D might be TRBD2 (5 bases). The germline V gene encodes CDR1 LGHNA and CDR2 YNFKEQ. V was cut by 4 bases and J by 4 bases, with 11 bases left in between. CDR3 size: 14 residues.

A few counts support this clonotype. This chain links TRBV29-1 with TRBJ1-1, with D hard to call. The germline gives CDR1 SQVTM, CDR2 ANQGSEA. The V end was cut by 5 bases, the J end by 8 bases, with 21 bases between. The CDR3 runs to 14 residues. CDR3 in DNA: TGCAGCGTTCCGGGCGGTTTAATGACGTCCGAAGCTTTCTTT. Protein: CSVPGGLMTSEAFF.

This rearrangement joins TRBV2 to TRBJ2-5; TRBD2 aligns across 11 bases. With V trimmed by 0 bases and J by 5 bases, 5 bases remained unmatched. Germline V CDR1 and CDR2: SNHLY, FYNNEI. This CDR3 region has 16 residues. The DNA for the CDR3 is TGTGCCAGCAGTGAAGCTAGCGGGAGGGCCTATGAGACCCAGTACTTC. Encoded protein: CASSEASGRAYETQYF.

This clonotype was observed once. CDR3 nucleotides: TGCAGCACCCGAAGGGACACTCCTAGCACAGATACGCAGTATTTT. Its protein is CSTRRDTPSTDTQYF. The chain employs TRBV29-1 and TRBJ2-3; D may be TRBD1 (6 bases). Germline CDR1 is SQVTM and CDR2 is ANQGSEA. This CDR3 comprises 15 residues. V was trimmed by 8 bases and J by 0 bases, leaving 18 bases between them.

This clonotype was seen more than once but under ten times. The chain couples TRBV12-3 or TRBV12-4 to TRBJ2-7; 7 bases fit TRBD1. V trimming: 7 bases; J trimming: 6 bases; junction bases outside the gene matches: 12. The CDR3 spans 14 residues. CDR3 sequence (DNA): TGTGCCAGCACTAGGAGACAGGGAAGTAGCGAGCAGTACTTC. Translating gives CASTRRQGSSEQYF.

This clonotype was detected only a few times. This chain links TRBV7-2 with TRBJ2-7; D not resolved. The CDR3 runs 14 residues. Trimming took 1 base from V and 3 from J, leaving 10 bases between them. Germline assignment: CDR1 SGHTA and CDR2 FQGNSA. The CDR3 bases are TGTGCCAGCAGCTTAGGGGCTAACTACTACGAGCAGTACTTC. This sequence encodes CASSLGANYYEQYF.

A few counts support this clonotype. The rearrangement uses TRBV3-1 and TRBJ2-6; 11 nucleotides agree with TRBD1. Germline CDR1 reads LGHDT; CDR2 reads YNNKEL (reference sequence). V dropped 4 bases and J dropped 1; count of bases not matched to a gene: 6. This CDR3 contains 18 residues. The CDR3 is CASSLWTGGGSGANVLTF. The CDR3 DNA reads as TGTGCCAGCAGCCTCTGGACAGGGGGCGGGTCTGGGGCCAACGTCCTGACTTTC.